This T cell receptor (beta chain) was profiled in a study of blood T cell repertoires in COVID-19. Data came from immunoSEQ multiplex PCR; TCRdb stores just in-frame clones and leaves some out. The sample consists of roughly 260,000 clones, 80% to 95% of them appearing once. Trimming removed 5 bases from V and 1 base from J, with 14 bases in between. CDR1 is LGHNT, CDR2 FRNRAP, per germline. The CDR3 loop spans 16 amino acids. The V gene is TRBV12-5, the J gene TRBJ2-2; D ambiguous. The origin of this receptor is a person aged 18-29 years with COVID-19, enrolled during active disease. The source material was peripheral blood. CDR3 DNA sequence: TGTGCTAGTGGTCCGAGCGAGACGTGGAACACCGGGGAGCTGTTTTTT. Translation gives CASGPSETWNTGELFF.